This T cell receptor (beta chain) is from a study of T cells in Graves' hyperthyroidism and ophthalmopathy (dated by TCRdb to about 2019). About the investigation overall: Peripheral blood samples were taken at the time of initial diagnosis, prior to any treatment. TCR V-J signatures able to tell the groups apart were searched for in a discovery cohort of 90 to 100 patients, of whom 43 had Graves' ophthalmopathy and some 60 had stable Graves' hyperthyroidism. Prospective prediction of ophthalmopathy was tested in an independent validation cohort consisting of 18 hyperthyroidism patients and over 15 patients who later progressed to ophthalmopathy. The paper describes TCR Vbeta CDR3 sequencing of fewer than 150 peripheral blood samples, made up of around 41 ophthalmopathy patients, approximately 73 hyperthyroidism patients and 17 progressor patients. The study also compared thyroid tissue and blood T-cell repertoires from 6 or 7 Graves' hyperthyroidism patients. After blood sampling, hyperthyroidism patients were treated with methimazole at a starting dose of 30 mg daily, and ophthalmopathy patients were treated with high-dose intravenous methylprednisolone. For training and testing, the 100 or so patients in the discovery cohort were randomly divided in a 7:3 ratio. Study-level results and caveats: Sample size was not statistically predetermined, and investigators were not blinded to group allocation. During validation, the model predicted progression to ophthalmopathy a median of around six months ahead of onset, with more than 55% sensitivity and 72% to 85% specificity. A model built on a 13 V-J signature distinguished ophthalmopathy from stable hyperthyroidism, reaching roughly 88% sensitivity and 81.08% specificity in cross-validation and 80%/75% in testing. Most expanded thyroid clonotypes (frequency above 0.001) were also found in blood, which suggests that blood repertoires may mirror thyroid immune responses.

Including the terminal cysteine and phenylalanine, the CDR3 comprises 15 residues. Kept here is only the CDR3 DNA, which spans 45 bases and is read in frame from base 1. V is cut back by 5 bases and J by 8 bases, with 12 bases in the junction unmatched. The germline V gene (reference sequence) provides CDR1 MNHEY and CDR2 SMNVEV. TCR beta CDR3 regions were amplified from RNA transcripts. The first round of RT-PCR for the TCR CDR3 was performed with the HTBI primer set and the Qiagen OneStep RT-PCR kit. A second multiplex PCR round built the libraries, followed by size selection and purification. Sequencing of the libraries was done on an Illumina HiSeq2000 using paired-end 100 bp reads. The original pipeline was this. SOAPnuke was used to process the raw data, with reads discarded if the reads contained adapters or uncalled bases, had a mean Phred below 15, or lacked an exact constant-primer or identifier match. COPE v1.2.5 was used to merge high-quality paired reads, and clonotypes were defined as unique nucleotide sequences. MiTCR v1.1 was used to align clonotypes to the IMGT TRBV, TRBD and TRBJ reference segments. The analysis included only V-J combinations with a frequency above 0.0001, which together covered around 99% of the repertoires. The TCS score was defined as the ratio of F50 (clonal expansion) to E x V (chaos), calculated using BLOSUM62-based TCRdist between CDR3 peptides within each V-J. Welch's t-statistics and random forest reduced roughly 540 V-J features to roughly 13, which were used in a naive Bayes classifier (R e1071). TCRdb reprocessing: public reads trimmed at Q25 with fastp, clones called with MiXCR, in-frame beta chains kept. Here each entry gathers all rows of one CDR3 protein and keeps the most common genes and DNA. For this entry, the V and J calls and clone size follow TCRdb and not the study's own pipeline. The sample records some 400,000 distinct CDR3 sequences, 19% of which are singletons. The top ten clonotypes cover about 3.7% of the sample.

Graves' hyperthyroidism was defined as stable when no progression to ophthalmopathy occurred over 18 months of follow-up. The hyperthyroidism patients were between 18 and 65 years old and newly diagnosed, with a disease duration of less than 2 months. Patients with uncontrolled infections, other autoimmune diseases, pregnancy or lactation were excluded. Diagnoses were based on clinical symptoms, serum thyroxine and TRAb, thyroid ultrasound and orbital computed tomography. PBMCs were isolated from about 10 ml of fresh peripheral blood by Ficoll-Paque density gradient centrifugation. Total RNA was extracted with Trizol reagent, and quality was checked on an Agilent 2100 Bioanalyzer. As for this clonotype: Its antigen is not yet known. The input lacks base qualities; no much larger clone sits a single base away.

Sequenced: blood. The sequence links TRBV27 to TRBJ1-2; 9 central bases correspond to TRBD1. The sequence came from a young woman with Graves' hyperthyroidism. The nucleotide sequence reads as follows: TGTGCCAGCAGTCCCTCTTGGGACAGGGATTGGGGCTACACCTTC. Protein translation: CASSPSWDRDWGYTF.